This entry features one T cell receptor beta chain sequence. Its antigen is unidentified. This entry comes from a study of T cell responses to AZD1222 COVID-19 vaccine. Whole-study findings and limits: Repertoires in all cases were sampled only once the peak T cell response had passed. Targeting of unmutated variant regions was reportedly seen in nearly half of spike-specific TCRs. Donors skewed white British and female; clonal diversity was possibly underestimated. Vaccination with two AZD1222 doses was followed by a rise in Spike-specific TCR breadth and depth.

Data came from immunoSEQ multiplex PCR; TCRdb stores just in-frame clones and leaves some out. The sample lists under 95,000 clones, approximately 85% occurring once. Per the germline V gene, CDR1 is GTSNPN and CDR2 is SVGIG (reference sequence). CDR3 length: 13 amino acids. V lost 4 bases, J lost 5 bases, and 12 bases lay in between. This TCR was recovered from an adult who received the AZD1222 COVID-19 vaccine. V gene TRBV30 combines with J gene TRBJ1-5; weak D call: TRBD1 (5 bases). This material consisted of peripheral blood, taken 28 days after the second AZD1222 dose. CDR3 coding DNA: TGTGCCTGGACCATAGACAGAGATCAGCCCCAGCATTTT. Protein sequence: CAWTIDRDQPQHF.